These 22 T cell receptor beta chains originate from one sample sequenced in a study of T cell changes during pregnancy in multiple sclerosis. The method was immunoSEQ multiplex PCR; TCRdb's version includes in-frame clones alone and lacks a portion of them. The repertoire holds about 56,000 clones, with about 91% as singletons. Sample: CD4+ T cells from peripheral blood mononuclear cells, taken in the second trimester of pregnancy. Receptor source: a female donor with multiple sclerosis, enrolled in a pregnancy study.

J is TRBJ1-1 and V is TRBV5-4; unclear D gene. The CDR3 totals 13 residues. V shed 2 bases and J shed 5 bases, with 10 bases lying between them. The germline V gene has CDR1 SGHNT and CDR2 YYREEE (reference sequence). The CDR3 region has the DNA TGTGCCAGCAGCTTCACAGAGGGAACTGAAGCTTTCTTT. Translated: CASSFTEGTEAFF. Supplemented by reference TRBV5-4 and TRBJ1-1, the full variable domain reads ETGVTQSPTHLIKTRGQQVTLRCSSQSGHNTVSWYQQALGQGPQFIFQYYREEENGRGNFPPRFSGLQFPNYSSELNVNALELDDSALYLCASSFTEGTEAFFGQGTRLTVV.

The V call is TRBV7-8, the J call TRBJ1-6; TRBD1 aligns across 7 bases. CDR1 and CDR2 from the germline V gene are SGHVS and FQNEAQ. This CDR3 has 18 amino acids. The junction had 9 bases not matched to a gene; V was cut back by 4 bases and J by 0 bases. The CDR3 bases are TGTGCCAGCAGCTCCGACAGGGTATTGGGCTCCTATAATTCACCCCTCCACTTT. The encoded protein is CASSSDRVLGSYNSPLHF.

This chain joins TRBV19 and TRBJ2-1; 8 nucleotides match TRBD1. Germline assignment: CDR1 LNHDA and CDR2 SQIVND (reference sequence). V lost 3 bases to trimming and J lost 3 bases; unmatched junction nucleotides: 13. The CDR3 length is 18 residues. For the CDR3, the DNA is TGTGCCAGTAGTATGGGGGACAGGTCCCACACCATCTACAATGAGCAGTTCTTC. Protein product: CASSMGDRSHTIYNEQFF.

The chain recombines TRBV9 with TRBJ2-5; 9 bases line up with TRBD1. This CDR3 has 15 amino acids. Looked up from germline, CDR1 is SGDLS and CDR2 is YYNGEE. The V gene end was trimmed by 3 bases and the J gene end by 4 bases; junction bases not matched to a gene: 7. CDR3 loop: CASSATGGFGETQYF. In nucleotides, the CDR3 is TGTGCCAGCAGCGCCACAGGGGGCTTTGGAGAGACCCAGTACTTC.

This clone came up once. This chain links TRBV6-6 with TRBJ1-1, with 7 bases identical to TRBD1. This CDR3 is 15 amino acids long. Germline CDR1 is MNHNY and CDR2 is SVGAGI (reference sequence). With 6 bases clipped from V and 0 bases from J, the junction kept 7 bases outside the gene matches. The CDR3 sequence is CASSETGNMNTEAFF. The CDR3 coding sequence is TGTGCCAGCAGCGAGACAGGGAACATGAACACTGAAGCTTTCTTT.

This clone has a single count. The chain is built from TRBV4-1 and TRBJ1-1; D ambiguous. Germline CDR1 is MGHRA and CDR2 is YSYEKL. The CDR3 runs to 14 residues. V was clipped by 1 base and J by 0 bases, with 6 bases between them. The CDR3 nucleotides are TGCGCCAGCAGCCAAGTGGAGGTGAACACTGAAGCTTTCTTT. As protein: CASSQVEVNTEAFF.

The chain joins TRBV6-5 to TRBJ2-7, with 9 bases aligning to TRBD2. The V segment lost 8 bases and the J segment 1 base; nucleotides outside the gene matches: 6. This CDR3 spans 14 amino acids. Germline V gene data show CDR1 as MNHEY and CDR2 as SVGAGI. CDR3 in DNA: TGTGCCAGCCAGCTAGCGGGATTGTCCTACGAGCAGTACTTC. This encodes CASQLAGLSYEQYF.

CDR3 region: CSVEPAGERETQYF. The CDR3 coding sequence is TGCAGCGTTGAACCCGCGGGGGAGCGGGAGACCCAGTACTTC. V is TRBV29-1 and J is TRBJ2-5; the match to TRBD2 covers 7 bases. This CDR3 contains 14 residues. In germline, CDR1 is SQVTM, CDR2 ANQGSEA. The V and J ends lost 2 bases and 5 bases, in that order; junction bases with no gene match: 8.

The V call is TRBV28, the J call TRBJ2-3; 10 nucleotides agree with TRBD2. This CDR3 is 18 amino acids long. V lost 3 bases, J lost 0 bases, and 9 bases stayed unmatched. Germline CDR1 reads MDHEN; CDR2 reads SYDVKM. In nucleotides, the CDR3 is TGTGCCAGCAGTTTCGGCGGACTAGCGGATACTAGCACAGATACGCAGTATTTT. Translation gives CASSFGGLADTSTDTQYF.

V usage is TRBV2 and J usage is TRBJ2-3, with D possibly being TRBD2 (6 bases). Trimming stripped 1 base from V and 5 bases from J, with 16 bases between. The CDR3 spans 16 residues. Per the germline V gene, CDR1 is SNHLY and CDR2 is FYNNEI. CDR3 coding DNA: TGTGCCAGCAGTGAAGGGGGAACCCTGGGGGGAGATACGCAGTATTTT. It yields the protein CASSEGGTLGGDTQYF.

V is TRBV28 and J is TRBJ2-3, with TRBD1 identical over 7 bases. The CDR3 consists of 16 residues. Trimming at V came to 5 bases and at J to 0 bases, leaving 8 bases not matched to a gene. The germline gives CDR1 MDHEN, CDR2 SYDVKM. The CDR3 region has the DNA TGTGCCAGCAGTCAAAACAGGGGCCAGAGCACAGATACGCAGTATTTT. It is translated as CASSQNRGQSTDTQYF. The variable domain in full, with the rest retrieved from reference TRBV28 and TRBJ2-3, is DVKVTQSSRYLVKRTGEKVFLECVQDMDHENMFWYRQDPGLGLRLIYFSYDVKMKEKGDIPEGYSVSREKKERFSLILESASTNQTSMYLCASSQNRGQSTDTQYFGPGTRLTVL.

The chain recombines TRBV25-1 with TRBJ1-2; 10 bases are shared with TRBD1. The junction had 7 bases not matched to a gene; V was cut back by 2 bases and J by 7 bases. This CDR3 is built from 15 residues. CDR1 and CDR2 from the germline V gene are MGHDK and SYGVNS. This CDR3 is CASSESRTGGGGYTF. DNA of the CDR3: TGTGCCAGCAGTGAAAGTCGGACAGGGGGGGGTGGCTACACCTTC.

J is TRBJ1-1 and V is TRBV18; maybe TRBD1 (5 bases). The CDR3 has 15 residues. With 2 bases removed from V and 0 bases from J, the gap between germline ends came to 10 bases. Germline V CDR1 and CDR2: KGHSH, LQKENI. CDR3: CASSPGRGMNTEAFF. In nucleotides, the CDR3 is TGTGCCAGCTCACCAGGTAGGGGAATGAACACTGAAGCTTTCTTT.

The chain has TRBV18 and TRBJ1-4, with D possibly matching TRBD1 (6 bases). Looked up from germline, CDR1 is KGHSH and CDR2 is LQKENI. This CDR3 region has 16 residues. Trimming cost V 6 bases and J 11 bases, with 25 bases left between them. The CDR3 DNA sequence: TGTGCCAGCTCCGGACTCCGGGACGACACCCAGGGGAAACTGTTTTTT. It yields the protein CASSGLRDDTQGKLFF. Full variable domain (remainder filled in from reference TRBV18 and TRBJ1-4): NAGVMQNPRHLVRRRGQEARLRCSPMKGHSHVYWYRQLPEEGLKFMVYLQKENIIDESGMPKERFSAEFPKEGPSILRIQQVVRGDSAAYFCASSGLRDDTQGKLFFGSGTQLSVL.

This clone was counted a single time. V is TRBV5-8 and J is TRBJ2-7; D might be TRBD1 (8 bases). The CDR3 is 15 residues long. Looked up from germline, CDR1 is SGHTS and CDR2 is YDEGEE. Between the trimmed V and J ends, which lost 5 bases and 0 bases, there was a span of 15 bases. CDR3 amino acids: CASRNRGGFSYEQYF. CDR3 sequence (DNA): TGTGCCAGCAGGAACAGGGGGGGATTCTCCTACGAGCAGTACTTC.

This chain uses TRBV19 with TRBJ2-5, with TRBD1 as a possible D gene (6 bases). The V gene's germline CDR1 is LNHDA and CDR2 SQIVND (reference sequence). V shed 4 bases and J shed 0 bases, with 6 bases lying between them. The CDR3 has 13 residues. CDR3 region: CASSRTDQETQYF. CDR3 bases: TGTGCCAGTAGTAGGACAGACCAAGAGACCCAGTACTTC.

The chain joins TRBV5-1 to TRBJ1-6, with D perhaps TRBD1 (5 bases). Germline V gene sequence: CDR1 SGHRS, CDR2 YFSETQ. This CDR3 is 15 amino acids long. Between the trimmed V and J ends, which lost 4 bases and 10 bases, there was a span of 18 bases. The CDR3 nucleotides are TGCGCCAGCAGCCCCGCCGCAGGGTTGAAATCACCCCTCCACTTT. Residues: CASSPAAGLKSPLHF.

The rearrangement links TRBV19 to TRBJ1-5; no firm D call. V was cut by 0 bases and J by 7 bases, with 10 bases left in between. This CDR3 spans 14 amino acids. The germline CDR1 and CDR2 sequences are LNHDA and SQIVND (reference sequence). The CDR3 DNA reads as TGTGCCAGTAGTATAGATCTGGCAGTCCAGCCCCAGCATTTT. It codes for CASSIDLAVQPQHF.

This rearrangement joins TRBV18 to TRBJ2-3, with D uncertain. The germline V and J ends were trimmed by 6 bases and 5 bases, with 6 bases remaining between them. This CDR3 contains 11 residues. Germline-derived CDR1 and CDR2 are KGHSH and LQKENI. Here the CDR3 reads CASSRGDTQYF. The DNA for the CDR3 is TGTGCCAGCTCCCGAGGAGATACGCAGTATTTT.

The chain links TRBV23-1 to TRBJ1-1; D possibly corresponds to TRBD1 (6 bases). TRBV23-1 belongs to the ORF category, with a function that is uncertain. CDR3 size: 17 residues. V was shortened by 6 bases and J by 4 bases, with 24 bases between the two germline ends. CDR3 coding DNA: TGCGCCAGCAGCCCGCGTTGCCCGCCAGGGGTGGCCACTGAAGCTTTCTTT. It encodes CASSPRCPPGVATEAFF.

This CDR3 is CASRLRGAGGNTIYF. For the CDR3, the DNA is TGTGCCAGCCGACTAAGGGGCGCGGGAGGAAACACCATATATTTT. V usage is TRBV28 and J usage is TRBJ1-3, with a weak D call TRBD1 (5 bases). The CDR3 totals 15 residues. V lost 8 bases and J 4 bases, leaving 18 bases between the germline ends. Germline lookup yields CDR1 MDHEN and CDR2 SYDVKM.

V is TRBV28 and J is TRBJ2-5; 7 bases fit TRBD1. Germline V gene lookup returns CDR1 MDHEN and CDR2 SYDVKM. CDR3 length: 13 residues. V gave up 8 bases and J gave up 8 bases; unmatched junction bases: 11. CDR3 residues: CASGTAASSTQYF. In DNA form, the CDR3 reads TGTGCCAGCGGGACAGCCGCATCTAGCACCCAGTACTTC.